Below, 20 T cell receptor beta chains from the same sample are listed, as sequenced in a study of glioma-infiltrating T cells after dendritic cell vaccination. The method was immunoSEQ multiplex PCR; TCRdb's version includes in-frame clones alone and lacks a portion of them. The sample has about 92,000 clones, about nine tenths seen once. Specimen: blood, collected before dendritic cell vaccination. Receptors were obtained from a human donor with glioblastoma.

The chain combines TRBV27 with TRBJ1-2, with D maybe TRBD1 (6 bases). The CDR3 covers 16 residues. Trimming left V 3 bases short and J 3 bases short, with 17 bases between. The germline V gene has CDR1 MNHEY and CDR2 SMNVEV (reference sequence). CDR3: CASSFFRTDGYYGYTF. In DNA, the CDR3 is TGTGCCAGCAGTTTCTTTCGGACAGACGGATACTATGGCTACACCTTC.

The rearrangement links TRBV1 to TRBJ1-5; the tabulated D call, TRBD1, remains unverified against the DNA. TRBV1 is shown as a pseudogene. The length of the CDR3 is 15 residues. The chain's CDR3 is CTSSFDREGNQPQHF. For the CDR3, the DNA is TGCACCAGCAGCTTCGACAGGGAAGGCAATCAGCCCCAGCATTTT.

The gene calls are TRBV2 and TRBJ1-1; no clear D. V lost 7 bases to trimming and J lost 5 bases, with 14 bases between them. CDR3 length: 13 amino acids. CDR1 is SNHLY and CDR2 is FYNNEI in the germline V gene. As DNA, the CDR3 is TGTGCCAGCACCGGAAGGGAGAAAACTGAAGCTTTCTTT. Its translation is CASTGREKTEAFF. Full variable domain (missing parts from reference TRBV2 and TRBJ1-1): EPEVTQTPSHQVTQMGQEVILRCVPISNHLYFYWYRQILGQKVEFLVSFYNNEISEKSEIFDDQFSVERPDGSNFTLKIRSTKLEDSAMYFCASTGREKTEAFFGQGTRLTVV.

This clone was counted ten times or more. This chain connects TRBV11-2 to TRBJ2-5; 9 bases are shared with TRBD2. CDR3 length equals 15 residues. Germline loops: CDR1 SGHAT, CDR2 FQNNGV. The ends lost 1 base at V and 3 bases at J; junction bases unmatched: 3. CDR3 region: CASSLVVAGEETQYF. DNA of the CDR3: TGTGCCAGCAGCTTAGTCGTAGCGGGAGAAGAGACCCAGTACTTC.

V and J are TRBV4-3 and TRBJ1-2; no firm D call. The CDR3 is 14 amino acids. Germline V gene sequence: CDR1 LGHNA, CDR2 YSLEER. V lost 4 bases and J 4 bases, leaving 13 bases between the germline ends. This CDR3 is CASSPTQRGYGYTF. The DNA for the CDR3 is TGCGCCAGCAGCCCGACGCAGCGGGGCTATGGCTACACCTTC.

This chain links TRBV6-5 with TRBJ1-6; weak D call: TRBD1 (5 bases). CDR3 length: 15 residues. V shed 2 bases and J shed 7 bases, with 12 bases lying between them. Germline lookup yields CDR1 MNHEY and CDR2 SVGAGI. CDR3 nucleotide sequence: TGTGCCAGCAGTTACGGGGGGACGGAGAATTCACCCCTCCACTTT. Residues: CASSYGGTENSPLHF.

The chain links TRBV27 to TRBJ2-7, with 10 positions matching TRBD1. The V and J ends lost 4 bases and 6 bases, in that order; junction bases with no gene match: 15. The CDR3 loop spans 17 amino acids. Looked up from germline, CDR1 is MNHEY and CDR2 is SMNVEV (reference sequence). The CDR3 loop is CASSSGWDRGRGLEQYF. Here the CDR3 DNA reads TGTGCCAGCAGTTCGGGATGGGACAGGGGTAGGGGGCTCGAGCAGTACTTC.

This clone was recorded once. The rearrangement uses TRBV6-5 and TRBJ2-1, with 7 nucleotides matching TRBD2. After removal of 6 bases from V and 9 bases from J, the junction contained 8 bases not matched to a gene. CDR3 length: 13 residues. Germline values: CDR1 MNHEY, CDR2 SVGAGI. CDR3 residues: CASRRLAGGEQFF. In DNA form, the CDR3 reads TGTGCCAGCAGACGACTAGCAGGCGGTGAGCAGTTCTTC.

V and J are TRBV7-9 and TRBJ1-5; no definite D call. Germline-derived CDR1 and CDR2 are SEHNR and FQNEAQ (reference sequence). Trimming stripped 5 bases from V and 2 bases from J, with 16 bases between. The CDR3 length is 16 residues. This chain's CDR3 is CASSHYRTGGNQPQHF. In DNA, the CDR3 is TGTGCCAGCAGCCACTACCGTACTGGCGGCAATCAGCCCCAGCATTTT.

V is TRBV13 and J is TRBJ1-2, with TRBD1 matching over 12 bases. The J segment lost 4 bases and the V segment lost 2 bases, leaving 8 bases of the junction unmatched. This CDR3 region has 17 residues. The germline V gene encodes CDR1 PRHDT and CDR2 FYEKMQ (reference sequence). The CDR3: CASSLLGTGGPVYGYTF. The CDR3 nucleotides are TGTGCCAGCAGCTTACTAGGGACAGGGGGCCCCGTCTATGGCTACACCTTC.

This chain connects TRBV28 to TRBJ2-3; no reliable D call. This CDR3 has 13 amino acids. Trimming took off 8 bases at V and 0 bases at J, with 9 bases between the two ends. CDR1 MDHEN and CDR2 SYDVKM come from the germline V gene. CDR3 in DNA: TGTGCCAGCCAGAGCGCGAGCACAGATACGCAGTATTTT. Encoded protein: CASQSASTDTQYF.

The V call is TRBV6-5, the J call TRBJ2-7; 8 bases are a match to TRBD1. The germline gives CDR1 MNHEY, CDR2 SVGAGI. The length of the CDR3 is 16 residues. Trimming at V came to 1 base and at J to 2 bases, leaving 7 bases not matched to a gene. The CDR3: CASSYFGTGGPYEQYF. The CDR3 bases are TGTGCCAGCAGTTACTTCGGGACAGGAGGACCCTACGAGCAGTACTTC.

This sequence joins TRBV6-1 and TRBJ1-1; TRBD1 agrees at 7 bases. The CDR3 extends over 13 amino acids. CDR1 is MNHNS and CDR2 is SASEGT in the germline V gene. Trimming took 10 bases from V and 0 from J; bases not matched to a gene: 5. CDR3 residues: CAIKDRLNTEAFF. Here the CDR3 DNA reads TGTGCCATTAAGGACAGGCTGAACACTGAAGCTTTCTTT.

The count of this clone is one. V gene TRBV5-6 combines with J gene TRBJ2-7; TRBD1 matches 7 bases. Trimming removed 5 bases from V and 7 bases from J; junction bases left unmatched: 18. This CDR3 spans 16 amino acids. CDR1 and CDR2 (germline): SGHDT, YYEEEE. The CDR3 DNA reads TGTGCCAGCAGAGATTACCGGGACAGTGTTCAACTGGAGCAGTACTTC. This gives the protein CASRDYRDSVQLEQYF.

This clone came up once. The chain couples TRBV18 to TRBJ2-7, with TRBD2 matching 9 bases. Germline trimming cut 2 bases from V and 3 bases from J; bases unmatched to any gene: 5. The CDR3 length is 15 residues. Germline assignment: CDR1 KGHSH and CDR2 LQKENI. The CDR3 spells CASSPYSGSGYEQYF. The DNA for the CDR3 is TGTGCCAGCTCACCATATAGCGGGAGTGGCTACGAGCAGTACTTC.

The rearrangement uses TRBV4-1 and TRBJ2-1; D is ambiguous. The ends were cut back, 0 bases at V and 5 bases at J, with 14 bases in the middle. This CDR3 comprises 16 residues. CDR1 MGHRA and CDR2 YSYEKL come from the germline V gene. The CDR3 reads CASSQETTTAHNEQFF. CDR3 bases: TGCGCCAGCAGCCAAGAGACCACCACAGCCCACAATGAGCAGTTCTTC.

A note on this clone: Additional DNA sequences in this sample encode the identical CDR3. This chain joins TRBV13 and TRBJ2-7; tentatively, D is TRBD1 (6 bases). CDR1 is PRHDT and CDR2 is FYEKMQ in the germline V gene (reference sequence). Between the trimmed V and J ends, which lost 4 bases and 4 bases, there was a span of 14 bases. The CDR3 runs 14 residues. CDR3 residues: CASSSRDISYEQYF. CDR3 in DNA: TGTGCCAGCAGCTCCCGGGACATAAGTTACGAGCAGTACTTC.

CDR3 protein: CASRLSNQPQHF. CDR3 DNA: TGTGCCAGCAGACTATCCAATCAGCCCCAGCATTTT. The chain couples TRBV6-1 to TRBJ1-5; D gene unclear. The germline V and J ends were trimmed by 6 bases and 3 bases, with 6 bases remaining between them. Germline CDR1 MNHNS, CDR2 SASEGT. This CDR3 is built from 12 residues.

The chain has TRBV15 and TRBJ2-1; 11 bases line up with TRBD1. The trim removed 0 bases at V and 4 bases at J, leaving 8 bases unmatched. The CDR3 contains 18 residues. In germline, CDR1 is LNHNV, CDR2 YYDKDF (reference sequence). The CDR3 spells CATSRDTAGTGGYNEQFF. DNA for the CDR3: TGTGCCACCAGCAGAGATACGGCCGGGACAGGGGGTTACAATGAGCAGTTCTTC.

In its sample, this clone was seen a few times. This sequence joins TRBV4-3 and TRBJ2-2; the match to TRBD2 covers 11 bases. Trimming at V came to 5 bases and at J to 3 bases, leaving 11 bases not matched to a gene. The germline CDR1 and CDR2 sequences are LGHNA and YSLEER. CDR3 length: 18 residues. The DNA for the CDR3 is TGCGCCAGCAGCAAAGGGACTAGCGGAACTAAGTACACCGGGGAGCTGTTTTTT. It translates to CASSKGTSGTKYTGELFF.